The rows below give T cell receptor beta chains drawn from one sample of a study of T-cell reconstitution after alpha-beta-depleted transplantation in children. TCRdb used MiXCR to reprocess the PCR reads, holding one entry per CDR3 protein. The sample lists fewer than 90,000 distinct CDR3 sequences, 7% to 8% occurring once. The sample in question was PBMCs from the stem cell graft donor, obtained from the stem cell graft. Receptors originate from a human donor who donated a stem cell graft to a child with acute lymphoblastic leukemia. Each CDR3 is given without its conserved first and last residue. A D gene is named only where the DNA matches it firmly.

j_gene,v_gene,d_gene,CDR3aa
TRBJ2-7,TRBV27,.,ASSYRDSYEQY
TRBJ2-2,TRBV28,.,ASRTGDSPTGELF
TRBJ2-3,TRBV6-2/TRBV6-3,TRBD2,ASSYGGGATDTQY
TRBJ1-1,TRBV5-1,TRBD1,ASSRDRANTEAF
TRBJ2-2,TRBV5-1,.,ASSWDTGELF
TRBJ2-1,TRBV15,TRBD2,ATSRDRTSGTNEQF
TRBJ1-3,TRBV9,.,ASSVGFNSPENTIY
TRBJ1-5,TRBV9,.,ASSATGSGNQPQH
TRBJ1-5,TRBV7-8,TRBD1,ASSSDRGRSQPQH
TRBJ2-2,TRBV24-1,.,ATSTPDRNTGELF
TRBJ1-6,TRBV19,.,ASSPAGDSPLH
TRBJ1-6,TRBV14,.,ASSQFAGRGVSPLH
TRBJ1-1,TRBV7-3,TRBD1,ASSRTGEANTEAF
TRBJ1-6,TRBV6-1,.,ASSELGESPLH
TRBJ2-1,TRBV7-8,TRBD2,ASSLAAGGGHNEQF
TRBJ1-3,TRBV2,.,ASSELGVSGNTIY
TRBJ1-3,TRBV12-3/TRBV12-4,.,ASSFLQVSGNTIY
TRBJ2-2,TRBV18,.,ASSPDERNTGELF
TRBJ1-1,TRBV19,TRBD1,ASSYISGGTEAF
TRBJ2-2,TRBV11-2,TRBD2,ASSLAGLANTGELF
TRBJ2-7,TRBV29-1,.,SVAPTREFYEQY
TRBJ2-3,TRBV5-1,.,ASRATRWGTDTQY
TRBJ1-3,TRBV7-9,TRBD1,ASSLATGISGNTIY
TRBJ1-1,TRBV29-1,.,SVEGGINTEAF
TRBJ2-2,TRBV27,.,ASSFRNSNTGELF
TRBJ2-4,TRBV7-9,TRBD1,ASRQPSGTGLGDIQY
TRBJ2-4,TRBV3-1,.,ASSLQAKNIQY
TRBJ2-3,TRBV4-2,.,ASSPPGVSDTQY
TRBJ2-5,TRBV5-4,.,ASSLARAQETQY